This T cell receptor beta chain was profiled in a study of shared clonotypes between healthy human individuals. Study summary: For every donor, three CD4 naive, three CD4 memory, two CD8 naive and one CD8 memory plates were used.

Researchers divided each subset's genomic DNA evenly across several immunoSEQ plates. On sorted subsets, replicate PCRs used approximately 200 ng DNA, or some 27,000 T cell genomes. Produced via immunoSEQ multiplex PCR; TCRdb's table is partial and in-frame only. The repertoire consists of roughly 1,500,000 clones, with about 98.5% occurring once and the leading ten covering 0.36%. General observations from the study: Rarefaction analysis demonstrated incomplete sorted-subset sequencing notwithstanding large depth.

Comment on this clone: Its antigen is still unknown.

The clonotype comes from a man aged 30 to 45 in good health. Sequences were obtained from naive CD4+ T cells sorted from blood. The sample's subset: CD45RA+ positively selected.

In nucleotides, the CDR3 is TGTGCCAGCAGTGAAGTTCACTCCATTCAGTACTTC. This sequence encodes CASSEVHSIQYF. The V gene is TRBV2, the J gene TRBJ2-4; D ambiguous. Trimming removed 1 base at V and 9 bases at J, with 7 bases between. This CDR3 contains 12 residues. CDR1 is SNHLY, CDR2 FYNNEI, per germline. Complete variable domain (other parts from reference TRBV2 and TRBJ2-4): EPEVTQTPSHQVTQMGQEVILRCVPISNHLYFYWYRQILGQKVEFLVSFYNNEISEKSEIFDDQFSVERPDGSNFTLKIRSTKLEDSAMYFCASSEVHSIQYFGAGTRLSVL.